Described below is a single T cell receptor (beta chain) sequence and its context. Here immunoSEQ multiplex PCR was the method, and the copy in TCRdb shows in-frame clones only, minus some. Counted here are about 60,000 clones, approximately 90% occurring once; the ten biggest clones make up about a sixth. Germline assignment: CDR1 MNHEY and CDR2 SMNVEV (reference sequence). CDR3 length: 14 amino acids. The V end lost 3 bases, the J end lost 0 bases, and 9 bases lay between the germline ends. The data are from a study of OX40 agonist ivuxolimab in advanced cancers. The origin of this receptor is an adult with an advanced solid tumor such as melanoma, head and neck, liver or kidney cancer. The sequencing here drew on CD4+ or CD8+ T cells sorted from blood, taken in a trial of the OX40 agonist ivuxolimab. V is TRBV27 and J is TRBJ2-7; the D gene is possibly TRBD1 (5 bases). CDR3 nucleotides: TGTGCCAGCAGTTTGGGTCAGGGCTCCTACGAGCAGTACTTC. Residues: CASSLGQGSYEQYF.